The rows below give T cell receptor beta chains drawn from one sample of a study of early stage breast cancer tumors. Only in-frame clones appear in the TCRdb table, and some are missing; sequencing was by immunoSEQ multiplex PCR. The sample lists tens of thousands of clones; about 83% were seen once. Material: blood. Source of these receptors: a person aged 45-60 years with breast cancer. The conserved cysteine and the conserved F or W are not part of the CDR3 here. Clone size is given for some rows only: seen once, a few or many times, or a class if the clone is expanded.

ASSQAGCYGYT,few,TRBV23-1,TRBJ1-2
DQGPRNLTGVSVREETQY,-,TRBV4-1,TRBJ2-5
SVAARSYEQY,-,TRBV29-1,TRBJ2-7
ASSSGLAGANTGELF,-,TRBV7-3,TRBJ2-2
ASIGEMNTEAF,-,TRBV19,TRBJ1-1
ASSQDLGTGAYEQY,-,TRBV4-3,TRBJ2-7
ASMRQGNEKLF,few,TRBV2,TRBJ1-4
ASSLPGTYNEQF,-,TRBV4-2,TRBJ2-1
ASSLLVGSEQF,-,TRBV27,TRBJ2-1
ASSLWTGEGRDGYT,-,TRBV5-1,TRBJ1-2
ASSGSSGRANEQF,-,TRBV9,TRBJ2-1
ASSVAAGGSEQY,-,TRBV9,TRBJ2-7
SVEDVGQGEKLF,-,TRBV29-1,TRBJ1-4
ASKGDGGEQY,-,TRBV7-2,TRBJ2-7
ASSLEDWNYGYT,-,TRBV5-1,TRBJ1-2
ASSLDGYTGELF,-,TRBV7-3,TRBJ2-2
ASSSGGGGYEQY,-,TRBV28,TRBJ2-7
AWSVGVRNTEAF,-,TRBV30,TRBJ1-1
ASSIVMVRGISGEQY,-,TRBV19,TRBJ2-7
ASSSEYEQF,-,TRBV19,TRBJ2-1
ASSKQGQGAYNEQF,-,TRBV21-1,TRBJ2-1
ASSSRQGYNEKLF,once,TRBV5-4,TRBJ1-4
ASSEEGKNEQF,-,TRBV6-1,TRBJ2-1
ASSPDKSKETQY,-,TRBV6-1,TRBJ2-5
ASSYGGQGGEKLF,-,TRBV6-5,TRBJ1-4
ASSLSGGRNEQF,-,TRBV7-2,TRBJ2-1
ASNLSGRLDYGYT,-,TRBV19,TRBJ1-2
ASSHRGLLAPSTDTQY,-,TRBV28,TRBJ2-3
ATSWTGSSPLH,once,TRBV15,TRBJ1-6